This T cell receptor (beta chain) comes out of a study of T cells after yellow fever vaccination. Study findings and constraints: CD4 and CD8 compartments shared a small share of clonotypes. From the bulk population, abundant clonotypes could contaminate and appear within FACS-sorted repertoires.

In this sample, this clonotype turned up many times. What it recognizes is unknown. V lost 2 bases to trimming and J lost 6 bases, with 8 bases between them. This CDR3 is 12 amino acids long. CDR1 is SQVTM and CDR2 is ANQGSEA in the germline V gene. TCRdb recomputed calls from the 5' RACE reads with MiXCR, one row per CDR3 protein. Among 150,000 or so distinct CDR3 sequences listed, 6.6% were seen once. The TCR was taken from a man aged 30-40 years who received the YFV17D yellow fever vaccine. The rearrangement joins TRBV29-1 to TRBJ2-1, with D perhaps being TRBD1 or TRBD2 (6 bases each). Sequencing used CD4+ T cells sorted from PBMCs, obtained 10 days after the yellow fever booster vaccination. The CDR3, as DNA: TGCAGCGTTGAAAGGGGGGTCAATGAGCAGTTCTTC. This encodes CSVERGVNEQFF.